This T cell receptor beta chain was recovered during a study of blood T cell repertoires in COVID-19. Study as a whole: Samples taken during acute and convalescent COVID-19 were collected in the United States, Italy and Spain.

In the original workflow: The authors estimated nucleated cell counts from reference gene primer amplification. Profiled with immunoSEQ multiplex PCR; TCRdb holds only in-frame clones, not every one. That table furnishes V, J and clone size, whereas the DNA furnished D and trimming. The sample has roughly 72,000 clones; over 80% are singletons. This CDR3 contains 15 residues. Trimming left V 4 bases short and J 2 bases short, with 14 bases between. Looked up from germline, CDR1 is SEHNR and CDR2 is FQNEAQ (reference sequence). The TCR originated in a woman of 80 years or more with acute or convalescent COVID-19. V gene TRBV7-9 combines with J gene TRBJ2-5; a possible D gene is TRBD2 (6 bases). Source material: peripheral blood. CDR3 region: CASSSFGGPQETQYF. CDR3 coding DNA: TGTGCCAGCAGCTCGTTCGGGGGACCACAAGAGACCCAGTACTTC.